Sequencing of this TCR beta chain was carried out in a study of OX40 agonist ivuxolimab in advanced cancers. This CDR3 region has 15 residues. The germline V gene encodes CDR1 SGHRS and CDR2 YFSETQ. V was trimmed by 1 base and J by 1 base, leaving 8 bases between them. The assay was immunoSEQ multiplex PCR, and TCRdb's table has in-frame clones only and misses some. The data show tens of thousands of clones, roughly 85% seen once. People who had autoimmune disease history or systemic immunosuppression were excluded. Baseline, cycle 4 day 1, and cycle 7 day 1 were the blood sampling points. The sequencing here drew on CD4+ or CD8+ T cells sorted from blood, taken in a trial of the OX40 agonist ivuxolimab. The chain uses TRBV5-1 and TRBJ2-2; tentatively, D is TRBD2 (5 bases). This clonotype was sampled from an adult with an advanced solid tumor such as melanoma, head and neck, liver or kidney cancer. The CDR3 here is CASSLSGGNTGELFF. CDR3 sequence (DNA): TGCGCCAGCAGCTTGAGTGGAGGGAACACCGGGGAGCTGTTTTTT.